This TCR beta chain was captured by sequencing in a study of response to subunit inactivated influenza vaccine. Whole-study findings and limits: New T cells are recruited in small numbers by each seasonal influenza vaccination, according to the authors' suggestion.

From germline, CDR1 is SGHRS and CDR2 YFSETQ. The CDR3 spans 15 residues. Trimming removed 3 bases from V and 0 bases from J; junction bases left unmatched: 5. Via MiXCR, TCRdb re-called the RT-PCR reads, giving one row per CDR3 protein. The sample holds over 400,000 distinct CDR3 sequences, roughly 9.7% seen once. This clonotype was detected a few times. Its antigen is not identified. The sample here was PBMCs from blood, taken roughly 47 days after vaccination. The clonotype originates from a man aged 50-60 years who received an inactivated influenza vaccine. This sequence joins TRBV5-1 and TRBJ2-7, with 8 bases fitting TRBD2. The CDR3 sequence: CASSSTSGHSYEQYF. The CDR3 coding sequence is TGCGCCAGCAGCTCCACTAGCGGACACTCCTACGAGCAGTACTTC.